What follows describes a single T cell receptor (beta chain). Its specificity is not known. The assay was immunoSEQ multiplex PCR, and TCRdb's table has in-frame clones only and misses some. The profile covers roughly 60,000 clones, with roughly nine tenths appearing a single time and around 1.8% taken by the ten largest. The entry originates in a study of OX40 agonist ivuxolimab in advanced cancers. Across the whole study: Aged roughly 23 to 79 with a mean of 60 years, they were around 83% male.

Trimming removed 2 bases at V and 2 bases at J, with 9 bases between. Per germline, CDR1 SEHNR and CDR2 FQNEAQ (reference sequence). The CDR3 is made up of 14 amino acids. The study's findings and limits: Expanded clones belonging to CD8+ T cells outnumbered, on average, those of CD4+.

Excluded were patients having autoimmune disease history or systemic immunosuppression. This chain joins TRBV7-9 and TRBJ1-1; possibly TRBD1 for D (5 bases). This receptor was taken from an adult with an advanced solid tumor such as melanoma, head and neck, liver or kidney cancer. The sample was CD4+ or CD8+ T cells sorted from blood, taken in a trial of the OX40 agonist ivuxolimab. In DNA, the CDR3 is TGTGCCAGCAGCTTACAGGGAGAAAACACTGAAGCTTTCTTT. Protein: CASSLQGENTEAFF.